Below, 15 T cell receptor beta chains from the same sample are listed, as sequenced in a study of T cell repertoires in cytomegalovirus infection. TCRdb re-derived calls from the reads in MiXCR, one entry per CDR3 protein. This sample yields about 920,000 distinct CDR3 sequences, of which approximately 33% are seen a single time; 10% to 15% belongs to the top ten. The antigens for these receptors are not known. The sequencing here drew on cultured CD8+ T cells from PBMCs, taken from culture after CMV antigen stimulation. The receptors come from a human donor in good health (CMV status not recorded). Some clones in this sample may be carry-over from other donors' samples.

There are a few counts of this clonotype. The chain joins TRBV12-3 or TRBV12-4 to TRBJ1-4; 9 positions agree with TRBD1. The CDR3 totals 14 residues. V lost 5 bases to trimming and J lost 8 bases; unmatched junction nucleotides: 6. CDR3 amino acids: CASSARTGEEKLFF. CDR3 coding DNA: TGTGCCAGCAGTGCCCGGACAGGGGAGGAAAAACTGTTTTTT.

The chain has TRBV14 and TRBJ2-1, with D hard to call. V was clipped by 5 bases and J by 3 bases, with 8 bases between them. CDR3 length: 13 residues. Germline V CDR1 and CDR2: SGHDN, FVKESK. The CDR3 DNA is TGTGCCAGCAGCGAGCGCCGCTACAATGAGCAGTTCTTC. Protein sequence: CASSERRYNEQFF.

V gene TRBV5-1 combines with J gene TRBJ2-7, with a possible D match to TRBD2 (6 bases). CDR1 SGHRS and CDR2 YFSETQ come from the germline V gene. Between the trimmed V and J ends, which lost 2 bases and 5 bases, there was a span of 17 bases. This CDR3 is built from 15 residues. In nucleotides, the CDR3 is TGCGCCAGCAGCTTTTCATCCGCGGGGACCGACGAGCAGTACTTC. It is translated as CASSFSSAGTDEQYF.

DNA for the CDR3: TGTGCCAGCAGTTTTGGGGACGGGAGCACAGATACGCAGTATTTT. Translating gives CASSFGDGSTDTQYF. The chain employs TRBV27 and TRBJ2-3; D possibly matches TRBD1 or TRBD2 (5 bases each). Per the germline V gene, CDR1 is MNHEY and CDR2 is SMNVEV (reference sequence). The CDR3 is 15 residues long. Trimming cost V 3 bases and J 0 bases, with 10 bases left between them.

In this sample, this clonotype turned up a few times. The V gene is TRBV20-1, the J gene TRBJ2-7; no reliable D call. This CDR3 is 15 amino acids long. The germline V and J ends were trimmed by 4 bases and 0 bases, with 16 bases remaining between them. The V gene's germline CDR1 is DFQATT and CDR2 SNEGSKA (reference sequence). In DNA, the CDR3 is TGCAGTGCTAATAATGCCGGTTGGAGCTCCTACGAGCAGTACGTC. It is translated as CSANNAGWSSYEQYV.

V gene TRBV6-2 or TRBV6-3 combines with J gene TRBJ2-1, with D hard to call. Trimming stripped 2 bases from V and 8 bases from J, with 13 bases between. Germline assignment: CDR1 MNHEY and CDR2 SVGEGT. This CDR3 spans 14 amino acids. The CDR3 nucleotides read TGTGCCAGCAGTTACAACGCCCTTCGGGATGAGCAGTTCTTC. It is translated as CASSYNALRDEQFF.

The chain is built from TRBV7-9 and TRBJ2-2; 8 bases line up with TRBD1. The J segment lost 7 bases and the V segment lost 2 bases, leaving 3 bases of the junction unmatched. The CDR3 has 14 residues. The germline gives CDR1 SEHNR, CDR2 FQNEAQ (reference sequence). CDR3 in amino acids: CASSLRQGIGELFF. DNA of the CDR3: TGTGCCAGCAGCTTAAGACAGGGGATCGGGGAGCTGTTTTTT. The full variable domain, its missing parts supplied by reference TRBV7-9 and TRBJ2-2, is DTGVSQNPRHKITKRGQNVTFRCDPISEHNRLYWYRQTLGQGPEFLTYFQNEAQLEKSRLLSDRFSAERPKGSFSTLEIQRTEQGDSAMYLCASSLRQGIGELFFGEGSRLTVL.

This clonotype was seen only a few times. The CDR3 bases are TGTGCCAGCAGTGGTCATTCGTCCTACGAGCAGTACGTC. Translating gives CASSGHSSYEQYV. V gene TRBV6-1 combines with J gene TRBJ2-7; the D is unclear. The CDR3 loop spans 13 amino acids. V was trimmed by 4 bases and J by 1 base, leaving 8 bases between them. Germline V gene sequence: CDR1 MNHNS, CDR2 SASEGT.

The V call is TRBV23-1, the J call TRBJ2-7, with D possibly being TRBD1 (6 bases). TRBV23-1 is annotated as an ORF whose role is uncertain. V was trimmed by 0 bases and J by 0 bases, leaving 12 bases between them. The CDR3 is made up of 16 amino acids. CDR3 protein: CASSQSERDNSYEQYF. The CDR3 nucleotides read TGCGCCAGCAGTCAATCGGAGAGGGACAACTCCTACGAGCAGTACTTC.

The chain joins TRBV7-6 to TRBJ1-2; a weak D match, TRBD1 (5 bases). This CDR3 has 16 residues. Germline V gene lookup returns CDR1 SGHVS and CDR2 FNYEAQ. Trimming left V 4 bases short and J 10 bases short, with 25 bases between. CDR3 region: CASSYLDSSFMDDYTF. CDR3 bases: TGTGCCAGCAGCTATCTAGACAGTTCGTTCATGGATGACTACACCTTC.

This clonotype was picked up a small number of times. V gene TRBV7-9 combines with J gene TRBJ2-7; the match to TRBD1 covers 7 bases. The V and J ends lost 2 bases and 1 base, in that order; junction bases with no gene match: 5. Germline CDR1 and CDR2: SEHNR and FQNEAQ (reference sequence). The CDR3 sequence is 15 residues long. The CDR3 coding sequence is TGTGCCAGCAGCTTATCGGGACAGAGATCCTACGAGCAGTACTTC. Protein: CASSLSGQRSYEQYF. The complete variable domain, with remaining parts taken from reference TRBV7-9 and TRBJ2-7, reads DTGVSQNPRHKITKRGQNVTFRCDPISEHNRLYWYRQTLGQGPEFLTYFQNEAQLEKSRLLSDRFSAERPKGSFSTLEIQRTEQGDSAMYLCASSLSGQRSYEQYFGPGTRLTVT.

The chain combines TRBV2 with TRBJ2-7; D not resolved. The CDR3 runs to 13 residues. Looked up from germline, CDR1 is SNHLY and CDR2 is FYNNEI. V was clipped by 4 bases and J by 1 base, with 8 bases between them. The CDR3 reads CASSGPHSYEQYV. The CDR3 DNA reads as TGTGCCAGCAGTGGGCCCCATTCCTACGAGCAGTACGTC.

In regard to this clonotype: A much larger clone lies one base from this, so it may be a read error. The gene calls are TRBV7-2 and TRBJ2-2; D is undetermined. Looked up from germline, CDR1 is SGHTA and CDR2 is FQGNSA. This CDR3 has 14 residues. V was trimmed by 10 bases and J by 5 bases, leaving 17 bases between them. In DNA, the CDR3 is TGTGCCATCCCCGCCGGCAGACAAACCGGGGAGCTGTTTTTT. Its translation is CAIPAGRQTGELFF.

The chain combines TRBV14 with TRBJ2-5; the D gene is possibly TRBD1 (5 bases). Trimming shortened V by 5 bases and J by 3 bases, and 13 bases separated the two germline ends. The CDR3 is made up of 14 amino acids. The germline V gene has CDR1 SGHDN and CDR2 FVKESK. The CDR3 DNA reads as TGTGCCAGCAGCTCCGCCCAGGGAAAAGAGACCCAGTACTTC. Amino acids: CASSSAQGKETQYF.

There are a few counts of this clonotype. The chain couples TRBV19 to TRBJ1-5; TRBD1 might be the D (6 bases). The CDR3 extends over 16 amino acids. V was cut by 1 base and J by 2 bases, with 12 bases left in between. Germline V gene lookup returns CDR1 LNHDA and CDR2 SQIVND (reference sequence). CDR3 nucleotide sequence: TGTGCCAGTAGTATAGTACGAGGGGGGGGCAATCAGCCCCAGCATTTT. It yields the protein CASSIVRGGGNQPQHF.